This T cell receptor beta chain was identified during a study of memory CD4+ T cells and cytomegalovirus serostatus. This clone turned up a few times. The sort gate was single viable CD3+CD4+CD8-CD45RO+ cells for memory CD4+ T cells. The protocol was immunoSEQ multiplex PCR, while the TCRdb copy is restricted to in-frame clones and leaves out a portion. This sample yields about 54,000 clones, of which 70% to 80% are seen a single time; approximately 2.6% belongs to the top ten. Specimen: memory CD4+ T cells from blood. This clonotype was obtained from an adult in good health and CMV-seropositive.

In DNA form, the CDR3 reads TGTGCCAGCAGCTCGGGGACTAGCGCCCAAGAGACCCAGTACTTC. It translates to CASSSGTSAQETQYF. The chain links TRBV7-8 to TRBJ2-5; 10 bases are shared with TRBD2. V lost 4 bases, J lost 1 base, and 3 bases stayed unmatched. Germline lookup yields CDR1 SGHVS and CDR2 FQNEAQ. This CDR3 contains 15 residues.